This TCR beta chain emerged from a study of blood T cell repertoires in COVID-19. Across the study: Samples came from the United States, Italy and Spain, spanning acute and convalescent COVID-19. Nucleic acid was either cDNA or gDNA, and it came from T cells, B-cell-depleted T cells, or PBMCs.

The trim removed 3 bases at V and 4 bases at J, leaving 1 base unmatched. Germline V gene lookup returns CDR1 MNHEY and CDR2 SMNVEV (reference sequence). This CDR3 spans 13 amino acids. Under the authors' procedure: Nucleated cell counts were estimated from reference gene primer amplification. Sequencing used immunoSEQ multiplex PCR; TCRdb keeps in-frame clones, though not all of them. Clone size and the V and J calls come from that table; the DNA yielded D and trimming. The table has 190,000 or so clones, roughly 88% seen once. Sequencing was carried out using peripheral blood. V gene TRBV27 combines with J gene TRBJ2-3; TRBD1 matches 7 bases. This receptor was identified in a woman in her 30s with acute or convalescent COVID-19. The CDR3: CASSFRGSDTQYF. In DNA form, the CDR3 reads TGTGCCAGCAGTTTCAGGGGGTCAGATACGCAGTATTTT.